The 30 T cell receptor beta chains below all came from one sample that was sequenced in a study of cytomegalovirus exposure and HLA in healthy donors. Profiled with immunoSEQ multiplex PCR; TCRdb holds only in-frame clones, not every one. The repertoire includes fewer than 250,000 clones, around 87% of them detected once, and 2.5% to 3% sits in the top ten. The specimen sequenced was PBMCs. These receptor sequences come from a man between 18 and 35 years old in good health and CMV-seronegative.

The V gene is TRBV7-2, the J gene TRBJ2-1; unclear D gene. Trimming shortened V by 6 bases and J by 7 bases, and 16 bases separated the two germline ends. The CDR3 runs to 14 residues. CDR1 is SGHTA and CDR2 is FQGNSA in the germline V gene. CDR3 amino acids: CASSPNRVGNEQFF. The DNA for the CDR3 is TGTGCCAGCAGTCCAAATCGGGTAGGAAATGAGCAGTTCTTC.

The rearrangement links TRBV29-1 to TRBJ2-2; D ambiguous. Germline V CDR1 and CDR2: SQVTM, ANQGSEA. Trimming pared 3 bases from V and 2 bases from J, leaving 10 bases between. This CDR3 spans 14 amino acids. CDR3 sequence (DNA): TGCAGCGTTGAGAATAGATTAAACACCGGGGAGCTGTTTTTT. Amino acid sequence: CSVENRLNTGELFF.

The V gene is TRBV5-1, the J gene TRBJ2-3; 7 bases align to TRBD1. V was pared by 0 bases and J by 4 bases, with 11 bases of the junction left unmatched. The germline CDR1 and CDR2 sequences are SGHRS and YFSETQ. CDR3 length equals 17 residues. The chain's CDR3 is CASSLALRQGLADTQYF. The DNA of the CDR3 is TGCGCCAGCAGCTTGGCCTTAAGACAGGGCCTGGCAGATACGCAGTATTTT. Based on the CDR3 plus reference TRBV5-1 and TRBJ2-3, the full variable domain is KAGVTQTPRYLIKTRGQQVTLSCSPISGHRSVSWYQQTPGQGLQFLFEYFSETQRNKGNFPGRFSGRQFSNSRSEMNVSTLELGDSALYLCASSLALRQGLADTQYFGPGTRLTVL.

The chain recombines TRBV5-1 with TRBJ2-7; a weak D match, TRBD1 (5 bases). The germline CDR1 and CDR2 sequences are SGHRS and YFSETQ. The CDR3 covers 14 residues. Trimming took 0 bases from V and 3 from J, leaving 10 bases between them. The CDR3 reads CASSLGDSLYEQYF. The CDR3 DNA reads TGCGCCAGCAGCTTGGGAGACAGCCTCTACGAGCAGTACTTC.

The chain combines TRBV4-3 with TRBJ2-6; D is undetermined. Trimming shortened V by 2 bases and J by 1 base, and 12 bases separated the two germline ends. Germline CDR1 and CDR2: LGHNA and YSLEER. The CDR3 runs to 17 residues. The CDR3 sequence is CASSQTAVASGANVLTF. The DNA for the CDR3 is TGCGCCAGCAGCCAAACCGCAGTAGCTTCTGGGGCCAACGTCCTGACTTTC.

The chain uses TRBV6-5 and TRBJ1-3; TRBD1 aligns across 8 bases. The CDR3 loop spans 16 amino acids. With V trimmed by 2 bases and J by 0 bases, 3 bases remained unmatched. Germline CDR1 MNHEY, CDR2 SVGAGI. The chain's CDR3 is CASSYQGQGSGNTIYF. DNA for the CDR3: TGTGCCAGCAGTTACCAAGGACAGGGCTCTGGAAACACCATATATTTT.

The chain joins TRBV7-6 to TRBJ2-3, with a tentative D call TRBD2 (5 bases). The germline V gene encodes CDR1 SGHVS and CDR2 FNYEAQ. Trimming removed 3 bases from V and 1 base from J, with 11 bases in between. CDR3 length: 15 residues. CDR3 DNA: TGTGCCAGCAGCTTGAGGGTCTATGGCACAGATACGCAGTATTTT. This gives the protein CASSLRVYGTDTQYF.

This chain joins TRBV28 and TRBJ1-2; possibly TRBD1 for D (5 bases). This CDR3 contains 14 residues. Trimming stripped 6 bases from V and 3 bases from J, with 14 bases between. The germline CDR1 and CDR2 sequences are MDHEN and SYDVKM. The chain's CDR3 is CASRAPGGYYGYTF. The DNA for the CDR3 is TGTGCCAGCAGGGCCCCCGGGGGGTACTATGGCTACACCTTC.

The sample holds one count of this clone. The chain carries TRBV7-9 and TRBJ1-4; D call uncertain. Germline loops: CDR1 SEHNR, CDR2 FQNEAQ (reference sequence). This CDR3 contains 14 residues. V lost 2 bases and J 8 bases, leaving 12 bases between the germline ends. Written as DNA, the CDR3 is TGTGCCAGCAGCTTACCCTCGGGAACCGAAAAACTGTTTTTT. Translated: CASSLPSGTEKLFF.

This chain connects TRBV9 to TRBJ1-2; 10 bases agree with TRBD1. V trimming: 0 bases; J trimming: 8 bases; junction bases outside the gene matches: 4. This CDR3 region has 14 residues. CDR1 is SGDLS, CDR2 YYNGEE, per germline. The CDR3 sequence: CASSVVGTGDGYTF. The CDR3 DNA is TGTGCCAGCAGCGTAGTAGGGACAGGGGACGGCTACACCTTC.

V usage is TRBV2 and J usage is TRBJ1-1, with a tentative D call TRBD1 (5 bases). The germline V gene has CDR1 SNHLY and CDR2 FYNNEI. This CDR3 is 13 amino acids long. The V gene lost 5 bases and the J gene lost 5 bases, with 12 bases spanning the gap. The CDR3 DNA follows: TGTGCCAGCAGTCAACGAAGGGGAACTGAAGCTTTCTTT. Amino acid sequence: CASSQRRGTEAFF.

The chain joins TRBV6-1 to TRBJ2-1, with 10 bases aligning to TRBD2. CDR1 and CDR2 (germline): MNHNS, SASEGT. This CDR3 region has 15 residues. V shed 4 bases, J shed 0 bases, and the junction held 0 bases outside the gene matches. CDR3 in DNA: TGTGCCAGCAGTGCTAGCGGGAGCTCCTACAATGAGCAGTTCTTC. It is translated as CASSASGSSYNEQFF.

J is TRBJ1-1 and V is TRBV18, with TRBD1 identical over 10 bases. CDR1 is KGHSH, CDR2 LQKENI, per germline. This CDR3 spans 16 amino acids. Trimming cost V 8 bases and J 3 bases; bases outside gene matches: 12. For the CDR3, the DNA is TGTGCCAGCCATTCAGGGACAGGGGTGAGGGACACTGAAGCTTTCTTT. The encoded protein is CASHSGTGVRDTEAFF.

The chain is built from TRBV6-4 and TRBJ1-1; TRBD1 is a possible D gene (6 bases). The CDR3 runs to 13 residues. Per the germline V gene, CDR1 is MRHNA and CDR2 is SNTAGT. The ends were cut back, 9 bases at V and 1 base at J, with 12 bases in the middle. The chain's CDR3 is CARAGTPNTEAFF. The CDR3 DNA is TGTGCCAGAGCGGGGACACCGAACACTGAAGCTTTCTTT.

As concerns this clone: Other DNA variants within this sample encode the same CDR3. This chain uses TRBV2 with TRBJ1-3, with D perhaps matching TRBD1 (6 bases). The germline V gene has CDR1 SNHLY and CDR2 FYNNEI. V lost 2 bases and J 2 bases, leaving 7 bases between the germline ends. The CDR3 is 14 residues long. The chain's CDR3 is CASSEQGTGNTIYF. The DNA of the CDR3 is TGTGCCAGCAGTGAACAGGGGACTGGAAACACCATATATTTT.

V usage is TRBV27 and J usage is TRBJ1-1; D not resolved. Germline assignment: CDR1 MNHEY and CDR2 SMNVEV (reference sequence). The CDR3 contains 13 residues. V lost 5 bases to trimming and J lost 1 base, with 8 bases between them. In DNA form, the CDR3 reads TGTGCCAGCAGTGACATAAAGAACACTGAAGCTTTCTTT. This encodes CASSDIKNTEAFF.

Written as DNA, the CDR3 is TGTGCCAGCAGCTTAGAAAGGACAGATAATGAAGCTTTCTTT. Amino acid sequence: CASSLERTDNEAFF. The J gene is TRBJ1-1, the V gene TRBV7-2, with D possibly being TRBD1 (6 bases). The CDR3 spans 14 residues. Trimming shortened V by 1 base and J by 7 bases, and 13 bases separated the two germline ends. Looked up from germline, CDR1 is SGHTA and CDR2 is FQGNSA. Full variable domain (rest looked up from reference TRBV7-2 and TRBJ1-1): GAGVSQSPSNKVTEKGKDVELRCDPISGHTALYWYRQSLGQGLEFLIYFQGNSAPDKSGLPSDRFSAERTGGSVSTLTIQRTQQEDSAVYLCASSLERTDNEAFFGQGTRLTVV.

The chain has TRBV5-1 and TRBJ1-1, with D uncertain. The CDR3 totals 13 residues. The ends were cut back, 5 bases at V and 1 base at J, with 9 bases in the middle. Germline-derived CDR1 and CDR2 are SGHRS and YFSETQ. CDR3 DNA: TGCGCCAGCAGGGAAACAGCGAACACTGAAGCTTTCTTT. This codes for CASRETANTEAFF.

The rearrangement links TRBV5-1 to TRBJ1-1, with TRBD1 matching over 9 bases. V trimming: 4 bases; J trimming: 4 bases; junction bases outside the gene matches: 5. Germline V gene lookup returns CDR1 SGHRS and CDR2 YFSETQ. The CDR3 sequence is 14 residues long. The chain's CDR3 is CASSIGQGTTEAFF. For the CDR3, the DNA is TGCGCCAGCAGCATAGGACAGGGGACCACTGAAGCTTTCTTT.

The rearrangement uses TRBV7-6 and TRBJ2-1; perhaps TRBD1 as D (6 bases). Germline assignment: CDR1 SGHVS and CDR2 FNYEAQ. Between the trimmed V and J ends, which lost 1 base and 5 bases, there was a span of 18 bases. The CDR3 sequence is 17 residues long. The CDR3 bases are TGTGCCAGCAGCTTAGAAGTTGGCCAGGGGCGAAACAATGAGCAGTTCTTC. Protein: CASSLEVGQGRNNEQFF. Complete variable domain (other parts from reference TRBV7-6 and TRBJ2-1): GAGVSQSPRYKVTKRGQDVALRCDPISGHVSLYWYRQALGQGPEFLTYFNYEAQQDKSGLPNDRFSAERPEGSISTLTIQRTEQRDSAMYRCASSLEVGQGRNNEQFFGPGTRLTVL.

This chain connects TRBV28 to TRBJ1-1; D unclear. This CDR3 has 14 residues. CDR1 MDHEN and CDR2 SYDVKM come from the germline V gene. V was cut by 6 bases and J by 0 bases, with 11 bases left in between. The CDR3 DNA is TGTGCCAGCAGGCTTTCTAGGATGAACACTGAAGCTTTCTTT. Its translation: CASRLSRMNTEAFF.

The rearrangement links TRBV6-1 to TRBJ2-5, with 9 bases identical to TRBD2. Germline CDR1 and CDR2: MNHNS and SASEGT. With 7 bases clipped from V and 5 bases from J, the junction kept 8 bases outside the gene matches. The CDR3 runs to 14 residues. CDR3 DNA: TGTGCCAGCAATGCGGGGGGGCCTATGGAGACCCAGTACTTC. As protein: CASNAGGPMETQYF.

This sequence joins TRBV5-1 and TRBJ2-7; 10 bases are shared with TRBD2. Germline lookup yields CDR1 SGHRS and CDR2 YFSETQ. The CDR3 length is 14 residues. Trimming cost V 5 bases and J 12 bases; bases outside gene matches: 14. The CDR3: CASRLTSGTPEGYF. The CDR3 nucleotides are TGCGCCAGCAGGCTCACTAGCGGGACGCCCGAGGGGTACTTC.

V is TRBV27 and J is TRBJ2-1, with 14 bases identical to TRBD2. This CDR3 contains 20 residues. Losses at the gene ends were 7 bases for V and 2 bases for J; bases not matched to a gene: 16. Germline CDR1 and CDR2: MNHEY and SMNVEV (reference sequence). The CDR3 protein is CASTGVSHGTSGGPYNEQFF. CDR3 in DNA: TGTGCCAGCACGGGGGTGTCACATGGGACTAGCGGGGGACCCTACAATGAGCAGTTCTTC.

The chain uses TRBV30 and TRBJ2-5; a weak D match, TRBD1 (5 bases). The germline V gene has CDR1 GTSNPN and CDR2 SVGIG (reference sequence). This CDR3 has 12 residues. Deletions cut 1 base from V and 4 bases from J, with 7 bases between. CDR3 coding DNA: TGTGCCTGGAGTGGGGGCCCAGAGACCCAGTACTTC. It yields the protein CAWSGGPETQYF. Together with reference TRBV30 and TRBJ2-5, the CDR3 gives the full variable domain: SQTIHQWPATLVQPVGSPLSLECTVEGTSNPNLYWYRQAAGRGLQLLFYSVGIGQISSEVPQNLSASRPQDRQFILSSKKLLLSDSGFYLCAWSGGPETQYFGPGTRLLVL.

The CDR3 sequence is CASREVGETQYF. As DNA, the CDR3 is TGTGCCAGCAGGGAGGTCGGGGAGACCCAGTACTTC. The genes are TRBV6-1 and TRBJ2-5; the D gene is possibly TRBD2 (5 bases). Germline assignment: CDR1 MNHNS and CDR2 SASEGT. The CDR3 runs 12 residues. V was pared by 6 bases and J by 5 bases, with 10 bases between.

This chain links TRBV10-1 with TRBJ2-2, with 11 bases fitting TRBD1. In germline, CDR1 is WNHNN, CDR2 SYGVQD (reference sequence). V lost 5 bases to trimming and J lost 5 bases; unmatched junction nucleotides: 4. The CDR3 covers 15 residues. The CDR3, as DNA: TGCGCCAGCAGTCCCGGGACAGGGGGTACCGGGGAGCTGTTTTTT. It encodes CASSPGTGGTGELFF.

This sequence joins TRBV10-2 and TRBJ2-7; 10 bases line up with TRBD2. Germline V lookup: CDR1 WSHSY, CDR2 SAAADI. CDR3 length: 13 residues. The V and J ends lost 7 bases and 2 bases, in that order; junction bases with no gene match: 2. CDR3 loop: CASNLAGAYEQYF. The CDR3 bases are TGCGCCAGCAATCTAGCGGGAGCCTACGAGCAGTACTTC.

V gene TRBV11-3 combines with J gene TRBJ2-1; the match to TRBD1 covers 7 bases. This CDR3 region has 14 residues. The V gene end was trimmed by 5 bases and the J gene end by 6 bases; junction bases not matched to a gene: 7. CDR1 SGHNT and CDR2 YENEEA come from the germline V gene. CDR3 nucleotide sequence: TGTGCCAGCAGCCTTCACAGGGGCAGCAATGAGCAGTTCTTC. Its protein is CASSLHRGSNEQFF.

V is TRBV19 and J is TRBJ1-2; unclear D gene. This CDR3 spans 14 amino acids. Between the trimmed V and J ends, which lost 4 bases and 2 bases, there was a span of 11 bases. Germline loops: CDR1 LNHDA, CDR2 SQIVND (reference sequence). The CDR3 nucleotides are TGTGCCAGTAGTAGGGCCGGCAAGAACTATGGCTACACCTTC. Its protein product is CASSRAGKNYGYTF.